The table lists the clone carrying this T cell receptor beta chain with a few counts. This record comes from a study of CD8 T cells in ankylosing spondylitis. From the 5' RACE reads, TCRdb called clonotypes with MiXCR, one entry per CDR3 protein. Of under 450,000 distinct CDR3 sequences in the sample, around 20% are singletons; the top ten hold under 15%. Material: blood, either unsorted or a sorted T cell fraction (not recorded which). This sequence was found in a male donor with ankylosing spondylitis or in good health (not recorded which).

The CDR3, as DNA: TGTGCCACCGAGGGGAACACCGGGGAGCTGTTTTTT. Protein sequence: CATEGNTGELFF. This sequence joins TRBV9 and TRBJ2-2, with TRBD2 as a possible D gene (5 bases). The CDR3 spans 12 residues. Per the germline V gene, CDR1 is SGDLS and CDR2 is YYNGEE. V shed 9 bases and J shed 1 base, with 7 bases lying between them.